This T cell receptor beta chain was recorded in a study of cytomegalovirus exposure and HLA in healthy donors. Study-wide results and limits: About 90% or about 30% of the time was how often most TCR beta V segments were productive, according to an earlier analysis. A later look showed TCR association rates differing by HLA locus, highest for DRB1 and lowest for HLA-C. A list of approximately 150 TCR beta chains associated with cytomegalovirus was given.

The V end was cut by 0 bases, the J end by 8 bases, with 17 bases between. CDR1 and CDR2 from the germline V gene are SGHDN and FVKESK. CDR3 length: 16 residues. This PCR relied on a set of 60 Vbeta primers and 13 Jbeta primers. In the authors' methods: A follow-up analysis tallied approximately 85 million unique TCR beta chains, roughly 11 million shared. Clones were sequenced by immunoSEQ multiplex PCR, and TCRdb holds only the in-frame ones, with some missing. That table gives V, J and clone size, and the DNA gave D and trimming. The sample holds around 220,000 clones, less than 85% seen once. As for this clone: Its matching antigen is unknown.

Sequenced sample: PBMCs. The chain has TRBV14 and TRBJ2-1; tentative D call: TRBD2 (6 bases). The sequence derives from a girl aged 2-10 years in good health and CMV-seronegative. CDR3 coding DNA: TGTGCCAGCAGCCAAGATCTTGTCGGGCCGGGAGATGAGCAGTTCTTC. Its protein is CASSQDLVGPGDEQFF.